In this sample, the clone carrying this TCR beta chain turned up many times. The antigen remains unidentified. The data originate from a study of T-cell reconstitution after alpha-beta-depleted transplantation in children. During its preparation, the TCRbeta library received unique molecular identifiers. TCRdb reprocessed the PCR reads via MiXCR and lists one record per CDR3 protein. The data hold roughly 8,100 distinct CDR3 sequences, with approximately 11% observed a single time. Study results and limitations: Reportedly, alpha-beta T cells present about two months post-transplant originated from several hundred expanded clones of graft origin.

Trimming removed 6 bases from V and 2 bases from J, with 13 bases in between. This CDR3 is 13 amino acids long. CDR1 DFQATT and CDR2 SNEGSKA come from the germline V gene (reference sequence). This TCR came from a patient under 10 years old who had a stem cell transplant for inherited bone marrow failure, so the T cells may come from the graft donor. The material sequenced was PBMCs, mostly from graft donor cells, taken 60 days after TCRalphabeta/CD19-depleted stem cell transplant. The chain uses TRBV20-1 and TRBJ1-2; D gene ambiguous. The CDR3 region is CSARWTGNYGYTF. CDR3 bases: TGCAGTGCGAGATGGACGGGGAACTATGGCTACACCTTC.